This TCR beta chain was obtained from a study of blood T cell repertoires in COVID-19. Study-level information: The United States, Italy and Spain were the sources of the acute and convalescent COVID-19 samples. The cDNA or gDNA used as material had been derived from T cells, B-cell-depleted T cells, or PBMCs.

Authors' data handling: Nucleated cell counts were estimated from reference gene primer amplification. Here immunoSEQ multiplex PCR was the method, and the copy in TCRdb shows in-frame clones only, minus some. The V and J calls and clone size come from that table; D and trimming were worked out from the DNA. The table lists about 190,000 clones, 70% to 90% of them singletons. The origin of this receptor is a man between 65 and 85 years old with active or convalescent COVID-19. Sequenced sample: peripheral blood.

The CDR3 here is CASSMEDWRELFF. The CDR3 DNA reads as TGTGCCAGTAGTATGGAGGACTGGAGGGAACTGTTTTTT. The chain combines TRBV19 with TRBJ1-4; D remains ambiguous. V was cut by 3 bases and J by 12 bases, with 14 bases left in between. The CDR3 has 13 amino acids. Germline assignment: CDR1 LNHDA and CDR2 SQIVND (reference sequence).